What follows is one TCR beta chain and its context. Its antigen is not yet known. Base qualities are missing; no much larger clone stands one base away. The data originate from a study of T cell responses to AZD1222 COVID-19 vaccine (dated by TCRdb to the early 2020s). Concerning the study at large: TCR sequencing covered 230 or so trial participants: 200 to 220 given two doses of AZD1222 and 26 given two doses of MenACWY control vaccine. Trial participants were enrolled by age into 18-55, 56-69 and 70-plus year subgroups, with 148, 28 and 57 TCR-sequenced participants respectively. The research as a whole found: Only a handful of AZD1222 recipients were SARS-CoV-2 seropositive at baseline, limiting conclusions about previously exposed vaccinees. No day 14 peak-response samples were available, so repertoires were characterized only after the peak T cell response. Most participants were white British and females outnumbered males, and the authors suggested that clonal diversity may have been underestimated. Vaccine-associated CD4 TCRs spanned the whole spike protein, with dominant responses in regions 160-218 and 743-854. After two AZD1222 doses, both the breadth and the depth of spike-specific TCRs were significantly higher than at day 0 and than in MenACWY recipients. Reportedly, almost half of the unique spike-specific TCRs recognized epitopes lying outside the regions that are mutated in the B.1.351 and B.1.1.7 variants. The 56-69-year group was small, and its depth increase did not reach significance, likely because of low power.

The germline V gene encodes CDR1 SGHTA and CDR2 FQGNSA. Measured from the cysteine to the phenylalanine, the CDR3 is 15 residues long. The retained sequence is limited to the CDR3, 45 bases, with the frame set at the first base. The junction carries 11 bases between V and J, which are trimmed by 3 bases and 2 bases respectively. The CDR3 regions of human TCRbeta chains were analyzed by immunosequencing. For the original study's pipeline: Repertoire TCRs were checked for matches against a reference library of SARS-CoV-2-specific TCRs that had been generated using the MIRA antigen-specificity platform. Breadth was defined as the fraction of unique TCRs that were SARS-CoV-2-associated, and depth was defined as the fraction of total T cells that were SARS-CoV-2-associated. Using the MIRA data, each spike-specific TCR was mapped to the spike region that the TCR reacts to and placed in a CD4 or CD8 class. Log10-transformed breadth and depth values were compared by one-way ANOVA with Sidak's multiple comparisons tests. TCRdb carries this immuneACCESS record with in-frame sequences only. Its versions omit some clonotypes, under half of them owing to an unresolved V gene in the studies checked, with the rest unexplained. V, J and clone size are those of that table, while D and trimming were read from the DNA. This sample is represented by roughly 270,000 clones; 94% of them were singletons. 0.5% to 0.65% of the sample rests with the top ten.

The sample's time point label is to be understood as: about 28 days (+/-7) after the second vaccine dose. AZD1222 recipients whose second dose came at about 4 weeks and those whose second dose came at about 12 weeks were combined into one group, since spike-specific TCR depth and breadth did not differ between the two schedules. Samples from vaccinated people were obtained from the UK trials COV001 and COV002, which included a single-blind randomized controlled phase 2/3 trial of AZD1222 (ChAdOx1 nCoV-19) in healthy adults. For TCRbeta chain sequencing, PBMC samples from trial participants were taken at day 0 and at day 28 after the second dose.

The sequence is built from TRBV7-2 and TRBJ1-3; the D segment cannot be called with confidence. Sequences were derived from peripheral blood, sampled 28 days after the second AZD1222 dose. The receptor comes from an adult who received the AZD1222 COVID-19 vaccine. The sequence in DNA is TGTGCCAGCAGCTTGGGAACGGGAACTGGAAACACCATATATTTT. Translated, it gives CASSLGTGTGNTIYF.